These 10 T cell receptor beta chains were sequenced from one sample in a study of tumour-infiltrating T cells in Burkitt lymphoma. Profiling relied on immunoSEQ multiplex PCR, and the TCRdb table lists in-frame clones only, not all of them. The sample consists of 3,900 or so clones, 14% of them appearing once. The sample taken for sequencing was tumor tissue. The source of these receptors is a human donor with Burkitt lymphoma.

This clone showed up just a few times. V and J are TRBV2 and TRBJ2-1; no reliable D call. Per germline, CDR1 SNHLY and CDR2 FYNNEI. Trimming removed 4 bases at V and 2 bases at J, with 0 bases between. The CDR3 consists of 11 residues. This CDR3 is CASSAYNEQFF. DNA for the CDR3: TGTGCCAGCAGTGCCTACAATGAGCAGTTCTTC. Full variable domain (rest looked up from reference TRBV2 and TRBJ2-1): EPEVTQTPSHQVTQMGQEVILRCVPISNHLYFYWYRQILGQKVEFLVSFYNNEISEKSEIFDDQFSVERPDGSNFTLKIRSTKLEDSAMYFCASSAYNEQFFGPGTRLTVL.

As regards this clone: Germline is not matched at one junction end, which may reflect a read error. Written as DNA, the CDR3 is TGTGCCAGCAGTAAAGCTGGGACTAGCGGGATATTGGATACGCAGTATTTT. As protein: CASSKAGTSGILDTQYF. The J gene is TRBJ2-3, the V gene TRBV2; 13 bases agree with TRBD2. Per germline, CDR1 SNHLY and CDR2 FYNNEI. The CDR3 spans 17 residues.

This chain joins TRBV6-6 and TRBJ1-5; D uncertain. The CDR3 consists of 15 residues. Germline loops: CDR1 MNHNY, CDR2 SVGAGI (reference sequence). V was clipped by 4 bases and J by 3 bases, with 13 bases between them. The CDR3 nucleotides are TGTGCCAGCAGTTGGCTGCACAGAACCAATCAGCCCCAGCATTTT. Encoded protein: CASSWLHRTNQPQHF.

The chain is built from TRBV20-1 and TRBJ2-3, with D hard to call. V was pared by 7 bases and J by 0 bases, with 5 bases between. Per the germline V gene, CDR1 is DFQATT and CDR2 is SNEGSKA (reference sequence). CDR3 size: 11 residues. The CDR3 DNA is TGCAGTGTCCTCAGCACAGATACGCAGTATTTT. Translation: CSVLSTDTQYF.

This clone came up a few times. J is TRBJ2-1 and V is TRBV15; TRBD2 might be the D (6 bases). Trimming stripped 0 bases from V and 2 bases from J, with 8 bases between. The length of the CDR3 is 15 residues. CDR1 and CDR2 from the germline V gene are LNHNV and YYDKDF (reference sequence). The CDR3 loop reads CATSRELATYNEQFF. For the CDR3, the DNA is TGTGCCACCAGCAGAGAGCTAGCGACCTACAATGAGCAGTTCTTC.

By frequency in the sample, this clone is large. This rearrangement joins TRBV9 to TRBJ1-3; no reliable D call. The V and J ends lost 0 bases and 0 bases respectively, with 7 bases between them. The CDR3 loop spans 15 amino acids. Germline lookup yields CDR1 SGDLS and CDR2 YYNGEE. The CDR3 nucleotides read TGTGCCAGCAGCGTAGGGGATAGCTCTGGAAACACCATATATTTT. Translating gives CASSVGDSSGNTIYF.

The chain couples TRBV29-1 to TRBJ2-7, with 7 nucleotides matching TRBD1. The germline V gene has CDR1 SQVTM and CDR2 ANQGSEA. The V and J ends lost 4 bases and 0 bases, in that order; junction bases with no gene match: 3. The CDR3 length is 13 residues. The DNA for the CDR3 is TGCAGCGTTGTACGGGACAGCTCCTACGAGCAGTACTTC. Amino acids: CSVVRDSSYEQYF.

The sample holds a few counts of this clone. This chain links TRBV15 with TRBJ1-2; D unresolved. The CDR3 contains 16 residues. V shed 0 bases and J shed 0 bases, with 11 bases lying between them. Germline-derived CDR1 and CDR2 are LNHNV and YYDKDF (reference sequence). This CDR3 reads CATSREKGVTNYGYTF. CDR3 DNA sequence: TGTGCCACCAGCAGAGAAAAAGGAGTGACTAACTATGGCTACACCTTC.

The J gene is TRBJ2-2, the V gene TRBV18; D might be TRBD1 (5 bases). The CDR3 length is 16 residues. Germline CDR1 reads KGHSH; CDR2 reads LQKENI. V lost 6 bases and J 0 bases, leaving 14 bases between the germline ends. This CDR3 reads CASSVGEGTNTGELFF. The CDR3 DNA is TGTGCCAGCTCGGTAGGGGAAGGGACGAACACCGGGGAGCTGTTTTTT.

The V call is TRBV19, the J call TRBJ1-5; D is unresolved. Trimming took off 5 bases at V and 0 bases at J, with 5 bases between the two ends. CDR1 is LNHDA, CDR2 SQIVND, per germline (reference sequence). There are 13 residues in the CDR3. DNA of the CDR3: TGTGCCAGTAGTCAAGATAGCAATCAGCCCCAGCATTTT. Its translation is CASSQDSNQPQHF.